Listed below are T cell receptor beta chains from one sample, sequenced in a study of beta chain features in type 1 diabetes. Data came from immunoSEQ multiplex PCR; TCRdb stores just in-frame clones and leaves some out. The sample includes some 410,000 clones, approximately 10% of them seen just once. The sequenced material came from naive CD4+ T cells from blood. Receptor source: a woman aged 18-35 years in good health. CDR3s include the opening cysteine and the closing phenylalanine or tryptophan. The order of the fields is V gene, clone size, J gene, D gene, CDR3 DNA, CDR3 protein. A D gene is named only where the DNA matches it firmly. Expanded clones get a size class; other rows say once, few or many, or leave the size out.

>TRBV7-6|few|TRBJ2-5|NA
TGTGCCAGCAGCTTAGGTCAGGTTAGGGAGACCCAGTACTTC
CASSLGQVRETQYF
>TRBV9|NA|TRBJ2-3|TRBD2
TGTGCCAGCAGCGTTACTAGCGGCACAGATACGCAGTATTTT
CASSVTSGTDTQYF
>TRBV7-9|NA|TRBJ1-5|NA
TGTGCCAGCAGCTCGTCAGGGGATCAGCCCCAGCATTTT
CASSSSGDQPQHF
>TRBV7-3|NA|TRBJ2-3|NA
TGTGCCACCTCTCTGGGGCAGAGCACAGATACGCAGTATTTT
CATSLGQSTDTQYF
>TRBV5-1|few|TRBJ2-3|TRBD1
TGCGCCAGCAGCGGCTCTAGGGGACAGGTTACAGATACGCAGTATTTT
CASSGSRGQVTDTQYF
>TRBV5-1|NA|TRBJ1-1|NA
TGCGCCAGCAGCTCGTCGTTGGGCACTGAAGCTTTCTTT
CASSSSLGTEAFF
>TRBV12-5|NA|TRBJ2-3|NA
TGTGCTAGTGGCGGCTGGAGGACAGATACGCAGTATTTT
CASGGWRTDTQYF
>TRBV7-8|NA|TRBJ1-2|NA
TGTGCCAGCAGCCCCAAGACAGCCTCCCGGGGCTACACCTTC
CASSPKTASRGYTF
>TRBV9|few|TRBJ1-2|NA
TGTGCCAGCAGCGGCGCAGGGTATGGCTACACCTTC
CASSGAGYGYTF
>TRBV5-4|few|TRBJ2-5|NA
TGTGCCAGCAGCTTGCCTAGCGAAGAGACCCAGTACTTC
CASSLPSEETQYF
>TRBV7-2|few|TRBJ2-3|NA
TGTGCCAGCAGCTTAGTGTCCCCCACTACATCCACAGATACGCAGTATTTT
CASSLVSPTTSTDTQYF
>TRBV7-3|NA|TRBJ2-3|NA
TGTGCCAGCAGCTTAACTAGTTTGTTCACAGATACGCAGTATTTT
CASSLTSLFTDTQYF
>TRBV7-9|NA|TRBJ2-3|NA
TGTGCCAGCAGCTTCACAGGTTTCACAGATACGCAGTATTTT
CASSFTGFTDTQYF
>TRBV9|NA|TRBJ1-6|TRBD1
TGTGCCAGCAGCGCACGGACGGGACAGGGGAACTCACCCCTCCACTTT
CASSARTGQGNSPLHF
>TRBV9|NA|TRBJ2-1|NA
TGTGCCAGCAGCCAAGGTTGGGGGCATCGTCCGTTCTTC
CASSQGWGHRPFF
>TRBV5-1|NA|TRBJ2-5|NA
TGCGCCAGCAGGTCCGGGTCAGGCGGAGAGACCCAGTACTTC
CASRSGSGGETQYF
>TRBV6-5|NA|TRBJ2-5|NA
TGTGCCAGCAGTTACTCCGGGGAGACCCAGTACTTC
CASSYSGETQYF
>TRBV5-6|few|TRBJ2-5|NA
TGTGCCAGCAGCTGGGACTTCCAAGAGACCCAGTACTTC
CASSWDFQETQYF
>TRBV28|NA|TRBJ2-6|NA
TGTGCCAGCAGAACCGGGTCTTTCTCTGGGGCCAACGTCCTGACTTTC
CASRTGSFSGANVLTF
>TRBV4-1|NA|TRBJ1-4|NA
TGCGCCAGCAGCCCAACTCGCCCAAGCGGAGGAGAAAAACTGTTTTTT
CASSPTRPSGGEKLFF
>TRBV15|NA|TRBJ2-5|NA
TGTGCCACCAGCAGAGATAACGGAGCCTACCAAGAGACCCAGTACTTC
CATSRDNGAYQETQYF
>TRBV25-1|few|TRBJ2-1|TRBD1
TGTGCCAGCAGTGCCCCCAGGGACAGGCAAAATATTGAGCAGTTCTTC
CASSAPRDRQNIEQFF
>TRBV29-1|few|TRBJ2-2|TRBD1
TGCAGCGCACCTACAGGGGCCGGGGAGCTGTTTTTT
CSAPTGAGELFF
>TRBV7-9|NA|TRBJ1-1|TRBD1
TGTGCCAGCAGCTTAATTCTCGGGACAGGGGCTTTCTTT
CASSLILGTGAFF
>TRBV30|few|TRBJ1-5|NA
TGTGCCGGAAGTAAGGATAGCAATCAGCCCCAGCATTTT
CAGSKDSNQPQHF
>TRBV19|few|TRBJ2-4|NA
TGTGCCAGTAGTTCTGGGGCCTCACTGCGTAACATTCAGTACTTC
CASSSGASLRNIQYF
>TRBV25-1|few|TRBJ2-7|NA
TGTGCCAGCATAGGGCACTACGAGCAGTACTTC
CASIGHYEQYF
>TRBV2|NA|TRBJ2-5|NA
TGTGCCAGCAGTGGGCAGCGTCAAGAGACCCAGTACTTC
CASSGQRQETQYF
>TRBV11-1|NA|TRBJ2-3|NA
TGTGCCAGCAGCTTAGTAATAGGGGCAGATACGCAGTATTTT
CASSLVIGADTQYF
>TRBV7-3|NA|TRBJ2-4|NA
TGTGCCAGCAGCCCGGACCAGGGTGCCAAAAACATTCAGTACTTC
CASSPDQGAKNIQYF
>TRBV6-6|few|TRBJ2-7|NA
TGTGCCAGCACAAGGGGGGGGCCCTCCTACGAGCAGTACTTC
CASTRGGPSYEQYF
>TRBV5-1|few|TRBJ2-2|NA
TGCGCCAGCAGCTTGGTCGCAGGCAACACCGGGGAGCTGTTTTTT
CASSLVAGNTGELFF
>TRBV7-2|NA|TRBJ1-5|TRBD1
TGTGCCAGCAGCTTAGAACAGGGGGGTCAGCCCCAGCATTTT
CASSLEQGGQPQHF
>TRBV9|few|TRBJ2-3|NA
TGTGCCAGCAGCGCCCTGGCAATTGGGACAGATACGCAGTATTTT
CASSALAIGTDTQYF
>TRBV18|few|TRBJ1-3|NA
TGTGCCAGCTCACCAGGTCAGGCCGACTCTGGAAACACCATATATTTT
CASSPGQADSGNTIYF
>TRBV7-9|few|TRBJ2-2|NA
TGTGCCAGCAGTCTTATCGGGGAGCTGTTTTTT
CASSLIGELFF
>TRBV28|NA|TRBJ2-2|NA
TGTGCCAGCAGTTTATCGAGCCCCGGGGAGCTGTTTTTT
CASSLSSPGELFF
>TRBV7-9|NA|TRBJ1-1|TRBD1
TGTGCCAGCAGCCGAAACAGGGGAGAGGTTTTTGTGAACACTGAAGCTTTCTTT
CASSRNRGEVFVNTEAFF
>TRBV10-3|few|TRBJ1-1|NA
TGTGCCATCAGGGGTCAGGGAAACACTGAAGCTTTCTTT
CAIRGQGNTEAFF
>TRBV9|few|TRBJ2-4|TRBD1
TGTGCCAGCAGCGTAGGGACAGGGGCAAACATTCAGTACTTC
CASSVGTGANIQYF
>TRBV5-6|few|TRBJ2-2|NA
TGTGCCAGCAGATCAATCCTCCGGGGACTCGGGGAGCTGTTTTTT
CASRSILRGLGELFF
>TRBV10-3|NA|TRBJ2-1|TRBD1
TGTGCCATCAGTGAGTCGAATCTCGACAGGGGAACGTTCTTC
CAISESNLDRGTFF
>TRBV7-9|few|TRBJ2-5|NA
TGTGCCAGCGGCCCAGACAGTGAGACCCAGTACTTC
CASGPDSETQYF
>TRBV29-1|few|TRBJ1-1|NA
TGCAGCGTTGCGGGGTGGAGTGACACTGAAGCTTTCTTT
CSVAGWSDTEAFF
>TRBV2|few|TRBJ2-2|NA
TGTGCCAGCAGTGCAGGGCGGGTCACCGGGGAGCTGTTTTTT
CASSAGRVTGELFF
>TRBV30|few|TRBJ1-1|TRBD1
TGTGCCTGGAGTGTTGGACAGGGGACTGAAGCTTTCTTT
CAWSVGQGTEAFF
>TRBV4-1|NA|TRBJ2-6|NA
TGCGCCAGCAGCCAAGAAGGGGCTGGGGCCAACGTCCTGACTTTC
CASSQEGAGANVLTF
>TRBV7-9|NA|TRBJ1-6|NA
TGTGCCAGCAGTTCGCAGGATTCACCCCTCCACTTT
CASSSQDSPLHF
>TRBV12-5|many|TRBJ2-1|NA
TGTGCTAGTGCAGCGTCAGCCGTAGGAGAGCAGTTCTTC
CASAASAVGEQFF
>TRBV7-2|few|TRBJ1-6|NA
TGTGCCAGCAGCCCCCGGGCTTTCGTAGGCTTTTCACCCCTCCACTTT
CASSPRAFVGFSPLHF
>TRBV18|NA|TRBJ1-1|NA
TGTGCCAGCTCATTGGAGGCTGGGGGGGAAGCTTTCTTT
CASSLEAGGEAFF
>TRBV29-1|NA|TRBJ2-3|NA
TGCAGCGTTGAAATTGCGGGCAGCACAGATACGCAGTATTTT
CSVEIAGSTDTQYF
>TRBV7-9|NA|TRBJ1-6|TRBD1
TGTGCCAGCAGCCCCCGGGACAGGGGGCGACCTTCTCCCCTCCACTTT
CASSPRDRGRPSPLHF
>TRBV9|NA|TRBJ1-2|NA
TGTTCCAGCAGCCCAGGGACCGCCCGGGGCTACACCTTC
CSSSPGTARGYTF
>TRBV6-6|NA|TRBJ2-1|NA
TGTGCCAGCGAACGGGCCAATGAGCAGTTCTTC
CASERANEQFF